This TCR beta chain was sequenced in a study of cytomegalovirus exposure and HLA in healthy donors. While unrecorded immune exposures were likely, the donors were nominally healthy when sampled. The primer mix had 60 Vbeta and 13 Jbeta primers. The method was immunoSEQ multiplex PCR; TCRdb's version includes in-frame clones alone and lacks a portion of them. The sample carries over 150,000 clones, around 68% recorded once. The CDR3 contains 15 residues. Germline assignment: CDR1 MNHEY and CDR2 SVGAGI. V lost 5 bases and J lost 2; bases outside the gene matches: 4. The sequence derives from a woman aged 40 to 50 in good health and CMV-seropositive. The chain combines TRBV6-5 with TRBJ2-5; the match to TRBD2 covers 11 bases. Sequenced material: PBMCs. The CDR3 DNA follows: TGTGCCAGCAGTAAACTAGCGGGGGTGCAAGAGACCCAGTACTTC. Its translation: CASSKLAGVQETQYF.